This T cell receptor beta chain is drawn from a study of CD8 T cells in Susac syndrome (dated by TCRdb to 2018 to 2020). Study-wide context: Whether CD8+ T cell activation and differentiation in Susac syndrome was antigen driven was tested using repertoire sequencing. What the work shows at the level of the full study, not this receptor alone: The number of individuals in the TCR sequencing and HLA analysis was acknowledged as relatively small.

Taken from the germline V gene, the CDR1 and CDR2 loops are MNHEY and SVGEGT. V sheds 7 bases and J sheds 10 bases, leaving 17 bases between their ends. CDR3 length: 13 amino acids, cysteine to phenylalanine. The sequence is cut down to CDR3 DNA, 39 bases in frame from base 1. High-throughput TCR beta sequencing profiled peripheral blood CD8+ and CD4+ T cells from healthy donors, Susac syndrome patients and multiple sclerosis patients. The healthy donors served as controls matched for age and sex. Bulk CD8+ and CD4+ T cells were purified magnetically by negative isolation, whereas CD8+ TEMRA cells were enriched by FACS. Blood was drawn into EDTA tubes, processed within 24 hours, and PBMCs were isolated by density gradient centrifugation. PBMCs intended for TCR sequencing were frozen in liquid nitrogen and were later thawed in a 37 degrees C water bath. Purity of sorted or isolated CD4+, CD8+ and CD8+ TEMRA cells was at least 90%.

As concerns this clonotype: This receptor's antigen is unknown. Nothing much larger sits one base from this clone, and base qualities are not available.

RNA was extracted with the RNeasy kit and roughly 0.5 to 1 ug was reverse transcribed using random hexamers. The immunoSEQ multiplex PCR assay, covering 54 Vbeta and 13 Jbeta segments, was used to amplify TCR beta CDR3 regions. Bias from PCR amplification was corrected by using a synthetic template baseline for primer optimization and for computational correction. In the original analysis: Reads were assigned to V, D and J genes according to IMGT and analyzed in immunoSEQ Analyzer, with only productive sequences retained. Clonality was computed as one minus Shannon entropy normalized by log2 of the number of productive unique sequences. For each patient and control, public and private clones were evaluated within the 100 most prevalent clones. A clone was defined as Susac-specific if it was absent from the healthy and MS cohorts, from 1052 published viral clones and from other ImmuneACCESS disease sequences. TCRdb reanalyzed the raw reads on its own, using fastp at Q25 for trimming and MiXCR for clone calling, and kept in-frame beta chains. One record per CDR3 amino acid sequence lists the most common genes and DNA. The V and J calls, along with clone size, are taken from TCRdb and not from the paper's own processing. The sample table shows more than 95,000 distinct CDR3 sequences, and 90% to 95% are seen once. Together, the top ten hold around 0.078% of the sample.

Sequencing was done on a sample of CD4+ T cells from PBMCs. The chain was built from TRBV6-2 or TRBV6-3 and TRBJ2-1, with a tentative D gene TRBD2 over 6 matching bases. The TCR was taken from a human donor in good health. This receptor carries the CDR3 CASNAGRLGEQFF. The nucleotide sequence is given as TGTGCCAGCAATGCGGGGCGTCTGGGGGAGCAGTTCTTC.